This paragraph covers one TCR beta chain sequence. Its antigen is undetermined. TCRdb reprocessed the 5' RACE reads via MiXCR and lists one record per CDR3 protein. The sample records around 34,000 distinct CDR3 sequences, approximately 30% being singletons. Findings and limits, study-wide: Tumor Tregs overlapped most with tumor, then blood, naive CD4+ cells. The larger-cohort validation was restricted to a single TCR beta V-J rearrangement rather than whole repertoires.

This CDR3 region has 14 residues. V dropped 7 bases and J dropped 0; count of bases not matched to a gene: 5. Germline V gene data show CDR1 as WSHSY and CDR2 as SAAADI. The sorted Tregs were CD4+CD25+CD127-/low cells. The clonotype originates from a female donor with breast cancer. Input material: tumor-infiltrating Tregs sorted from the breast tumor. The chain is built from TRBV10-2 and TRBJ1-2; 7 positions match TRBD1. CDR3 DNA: TGCGCCAGCACTCAGGGGGTAGCTAACTATGGCTACACCTTC. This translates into CASTQGVANYGYTF.